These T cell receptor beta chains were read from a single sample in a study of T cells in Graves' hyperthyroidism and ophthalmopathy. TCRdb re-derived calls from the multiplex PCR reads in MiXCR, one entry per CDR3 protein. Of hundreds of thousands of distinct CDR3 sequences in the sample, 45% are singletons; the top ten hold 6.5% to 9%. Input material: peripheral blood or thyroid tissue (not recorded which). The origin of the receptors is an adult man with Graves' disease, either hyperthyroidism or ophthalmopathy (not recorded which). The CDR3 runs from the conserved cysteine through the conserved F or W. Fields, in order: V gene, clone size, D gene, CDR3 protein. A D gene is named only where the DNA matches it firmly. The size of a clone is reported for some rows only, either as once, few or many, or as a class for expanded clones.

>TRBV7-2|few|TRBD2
CASSWGLAGSETQYF
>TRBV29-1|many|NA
CSVLGAFF
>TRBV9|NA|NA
CASSAGLDGGHQPQHF
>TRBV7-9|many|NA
CASSSSWESTIYF
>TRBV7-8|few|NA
CASSLFRTEAFF
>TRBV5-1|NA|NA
CASSPLDRPGNGYTF
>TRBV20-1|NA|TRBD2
CSALLTSGGPEAQYF
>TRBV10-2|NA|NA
CASSENSTPDEQYF
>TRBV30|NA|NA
CAWSGGRSSPLHF
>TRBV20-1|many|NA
CSARDSNSNQPQHF
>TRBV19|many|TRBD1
CASNEGQGDGYTF
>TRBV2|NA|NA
CASVQEDVNYGYTF
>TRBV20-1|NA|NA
CSARVGGRTGNTIYF
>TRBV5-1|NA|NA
CASSPDSWRGTEAFF
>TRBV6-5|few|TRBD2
CASSYPSGAGGVIQYF
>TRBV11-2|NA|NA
CASSSRLINTEAFF
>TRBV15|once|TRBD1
CATSTGQGHTKAFF
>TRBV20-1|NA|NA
CSARIGPNEKLFF
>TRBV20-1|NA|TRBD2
CSASVVAGVSYEQYF
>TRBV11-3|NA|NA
CASSQAARNYEQYF
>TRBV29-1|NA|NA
CSVGDGDNGYTF
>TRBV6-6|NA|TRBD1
CASRVAGGSQETQYF
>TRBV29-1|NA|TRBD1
CSDGQGLNTEAFF
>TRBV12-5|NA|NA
CASGLGGLRAEAFF
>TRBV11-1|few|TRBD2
CASSLPAAGSTDTQYF
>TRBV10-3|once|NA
CAISDSGGELFF
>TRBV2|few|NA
CASTSQANTGELFF
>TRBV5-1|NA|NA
CASSPRDSSNSPLHF
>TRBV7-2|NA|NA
CASSYTGTLNTGELFF
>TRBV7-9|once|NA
CASSTAGGKGQPQHF
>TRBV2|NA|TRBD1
CASTRTGTGYTF
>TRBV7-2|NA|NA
CASSLYGTENSGNTIYF
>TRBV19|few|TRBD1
CASRITGGDGYTF
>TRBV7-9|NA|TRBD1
CASSTQQGGAFF
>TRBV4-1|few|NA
CASSQEHMLAPLHF
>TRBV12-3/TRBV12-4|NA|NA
CASRTIASGNTIYF
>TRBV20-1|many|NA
CSASIPGSAYGYTF
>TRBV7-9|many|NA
CASSLEGQFSSPLHF